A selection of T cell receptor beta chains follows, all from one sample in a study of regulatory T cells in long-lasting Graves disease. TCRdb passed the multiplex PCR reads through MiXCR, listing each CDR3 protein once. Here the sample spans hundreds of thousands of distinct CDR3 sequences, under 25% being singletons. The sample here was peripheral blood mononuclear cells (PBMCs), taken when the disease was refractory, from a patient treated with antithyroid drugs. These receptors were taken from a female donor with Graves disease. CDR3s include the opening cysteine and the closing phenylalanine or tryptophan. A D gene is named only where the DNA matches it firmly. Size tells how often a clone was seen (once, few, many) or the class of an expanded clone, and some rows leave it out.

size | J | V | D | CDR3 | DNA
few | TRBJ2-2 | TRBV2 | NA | CASSDQGEGAGELFF | TGTGCCAGCAGTGATCAGGGGGAGGGTGCCGGGGAGCTGTTTTTT
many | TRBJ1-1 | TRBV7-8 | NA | CASRQRLSTEAFF | TGTGCCAGCAGGCAGAGACTTAGCACTGAAGCTTTCTTT
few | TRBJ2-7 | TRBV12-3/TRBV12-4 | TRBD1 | CASSSGQGTGEQYF | TGTGCCAGCAGCTCGGGACAGGGGACGGGGGAGCAGTACTTC
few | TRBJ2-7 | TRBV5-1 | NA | CASSQGIGSYEQYF | TGCGCCAGCAGTCAGGGCATAGGTTCCTACGAGCAGTACTTC
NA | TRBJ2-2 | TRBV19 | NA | CASKTQTGRTGELFF | TGTGCCAGTAAGACTCAAACAGGACGAACCGGGGAGCTGTTTTTT
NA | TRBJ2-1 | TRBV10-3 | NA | CAISGFSLNEQFF | TGTGCCATCAGTGGCTTCAGCCTCAATGAGCAGTTCTTC
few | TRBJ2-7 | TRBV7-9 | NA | CASSLVKTPNYEQYF | TGTGCCAGCAGCTTAGTAAAGACCCCAAACTACGAGCAGTACTTC
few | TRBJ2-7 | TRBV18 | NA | CASSPSGIKEQYF | TGTGCCAGCTCACCGTCCGGGATTAAGGAGCAGTACTTC
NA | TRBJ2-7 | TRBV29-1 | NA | CSVLKSSTYEQYF | TGCAGCGTCCTGAAAAGTTCAACCTACGAGCAGTACTTC
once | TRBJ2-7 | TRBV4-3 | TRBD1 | CASSLTPGQGYEQYF | TGCGCCAGCAGCCTAACACCCGGACAGGGCTACGAGCAGTACTTC